These T cell receptor beta chains were read from a single sample in a study of T cells in Graves' hyperthyroidism and ophthalmopathy. A single record per CDR3 protein comes from TCRdb applying MiXCR to the multiplex PCR reads. The data show around 240,000 distinct CDR3 sequences, with roughly 17% seen just once and around 28% held by the top ten. The sample comprised blood. The receptor source for this set is a young woman with Graves' ophthalmopathy. The CDR3 runs from the conserved cysteine through the conserved F or W. D genes are given only for firm matches. A clone size is listed for some rows: how often the clone was seen (once, few, many), or a class if it is expanded.

d_gene,v_gene,abundance,j_gene,CDR3aa,CDR3nt
TRBD2,TRBV29-1,many,TRBJ2-1,CSVTELAGVLHEQFF,TGCAGCGTTACAGAACTAGCGGGAGTTCTCCATGAGCAGTTCTTC
-,TRBV9,many,TRBJ2-3,CASSPAARASGTDTQYF,TGTGCCAGCAGCCCCGCCGCTCGTGCCTCTGGCACAGATACGCAGTATTTT
TRBD1,TRBV28,many,TRBJ2-5,CASTGDRGRETQYF,TGTGCCAGCACCGGGGACAGGGGGCGGGAGACCCAGTACTTC
TRBD1,TRBV28,many,TRBJ1-5,CASRQGPNQPQHF,TGTGCCAGCCGACAGGGACCAAATCAGCCCCAGCATTTT
-,TRBV7-9,many,TRBJ2-2,CASSFDGGRLNTGELFF,TGTGCCAGCAGCTTCGACGGGGGACGGCTAAACACCGGGGAGCTGTTTTTT
TRBD1,TRBV6-5,-,TRBJ1-5,CASSSDRDRQPQHF,TGTGCCAGCAGTTCAGACAGGGATCGGCAGCCCCAGCATTTT
TRBD1,TRBV6-1,many,TRBJ2-4,CASSPGQGLKNIQYF,TGTGCCAGCAGTCCTGGACAGGGTCTAAAAAACATTCAGTACTTC
-,TRBV6-1,many,TRBJ1-5,CASTLGGSNQPQHF,TGTGCCAGCACCCTAGGGGGTAGCAATCAGCCCCAGCATTTT
-,TRBV24-1,many,TRBJ1-1,CATSDGGRENTEAFF,TGTGCCACCAGTGATGGGGGACGGGAGAACACTGAAGCTTTCTTT
-,TRBV5-1,many,TRBJ2-2,CASSLAAGTGELFF,TGCGCCAGCAGCTTGGCCGCGGGGACCGGGGAGCTGTTTTTT
TRBD2,TRBV19,-,TRBJ2-4,CASSGGLAVVAKNIQYF,TGTGCCAGTAGTGGGGGACTAGCGGTCGTAGCCAAAAACATTCAGTACTTC
-,TRBV11-2,many,TRBJ1-1,CASSLDILAEAFF,TGTGCCAGCAGCTTAGATATACTGGCTGAAGCTTTCTTT
-,TRBV28,many,TRBJ2-7,CASSLGPSYEQYF,TGTGCCAGCAGTTTGGGACCCTCCTACGAGCAGTACTTC
TRBD2,TRBV28,-,TRBJ2-2,CANPPGPSGPTGELFF,TGTGCCAACCCGCCCGGGCCTAGCGGACCCACCGGGGAGCTGTTTTTT
-,TRBV10-1,many,TRBJ2-2,CASSEAGRMVGELFF,TGCGCCAGCAGTGAGGCAGGGAGGATGGTCGGGGAGCTGTTTTTT
-,TRBV24-1,many,TRBJ2-7,CATSDSQGDPYEQYF,TGTGCCACCAGTGATTCACAGGGAGACCCCTACGAGCAGTACTTC
-,TRBV5-8,many,TRBJ1-5,CASSEGVRSNQPQHF,TGTGCCAGCAGCGAGGGGGTGAGGAGCAATCAGCCCCAGCATTTT
-,TRBV6-5,many,TRBJ1-1,CASSYLNRAGDTEAFF,TGTGCCAGCAGTTACCTTAACAGGGCGGGGGACACTGAAGCTTTCTTT
TRBD1,TRBV5-6,many,TRBJ2-5,CASSQTGGGGETQYF,TGTGCCAGCAGCCAGACAGGGGGCGGGGGGGAGACCCAGTACTTC
TRBD2,TRBV28,few,TRBJ2-1,CASNPTVRTSGGANEQFF,TGTGCCAGCAACCCAACGGTGAGGACTAGCGGGGGGGCCAATGAGCAGTTCTTC
-,TRBV20-1,-,TRBJ2-5,CSASKVAARGGETQYF,TGCAGTGCTAGTAAAGTAGCGGCCCGTGGGGGGGAGACCCAGTACTTC
-,TRBV3-1,-,TRBJ2-1,CASSHRGSSYNEQFF,TGTGCCAGCAGCCACCGGGGGAGCTCCTACAATGAGCAGTTCTTC
-,TRBV9,few,TRBJ2-6,CASSPRWGANVLTF,TGTGCCAGCAGCCCCCGCTGGGGGGCCAACGTCCTGACTTTC
-,TRBV12-3/TRBV12-4,many,TRBJ2-2,CASMGHNTGELFF,TGTGCCAGCATGGGACACAACACCGGGGAGCTGTTTTTT
-,TRBV11-2,many,TRBJ2-7,CASSLAQVTSYEQYF,TGTGCCAGCAGCTTAGCCCAGGTTACCTCCTACGAGCAGTACTTC
-,TRBV20-1,many,TRBJ1-5,CSGLSGDQPQHF,TGCAGTGGGCTGTCAGGGGATCAGCCCCAGCATTTT
-,TRBV6-2/TRBV6-3,-,TRBJ2-7,CASEDFYEQYF,TGTGCCAGCGAAGATTTCTACGAGCAGTACTTC
TRBD2,TRBV5-5,many,TRBJ2-1,CASSYLAGGLEQFF,TGTGCCAGCAGCTATCTAGCGGGGGGGCTTGAGCAGTTCTTC